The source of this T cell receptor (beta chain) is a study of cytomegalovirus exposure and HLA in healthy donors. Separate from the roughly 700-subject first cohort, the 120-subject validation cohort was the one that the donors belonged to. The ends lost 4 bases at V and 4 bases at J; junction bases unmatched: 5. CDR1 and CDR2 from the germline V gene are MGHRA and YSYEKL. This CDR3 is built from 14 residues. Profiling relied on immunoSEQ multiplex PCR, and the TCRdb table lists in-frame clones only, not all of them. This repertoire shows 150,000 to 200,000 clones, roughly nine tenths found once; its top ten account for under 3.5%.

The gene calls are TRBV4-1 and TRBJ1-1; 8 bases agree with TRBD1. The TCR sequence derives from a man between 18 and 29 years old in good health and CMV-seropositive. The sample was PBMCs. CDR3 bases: TGCGCCAGCAGCCCGGACAGGGATAGCACTGAAGCTTTCTTT. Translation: CASSPDRDSTEAFF.